The rows below give T cell receptor beta chains drawn from one sample of a study of PD-1 blockade in classical Hodgkin lymphoma. The table came from immunoSEQ multiplex PCR; TCRdb's copy has only in-frame clones and leaves some out. The table shows more than 10,000 clones, with over 75% occurring only once. Sequenced here: peripheral blood mononuclear cells (PBMCs), sampled at baseline. Receptors were obtained from a human donor with classical Hodgkin lymphoma. Each CDR3 is given with its conserved first and last residue. The D gene is left open where the match is weak. Clone sizes are given selectively: once, few, many, or a class where the clone is expanded.

CASSVGVRQGGWETQYF,TGTGCCAGCAGCGTAGGTGTTAGGCAGGGGGGCTGGGAGACCCAGTACTTC,NA,NA,TRBV9,TRBJ2-5
CASRQGFSGANVLTF,TGCGCCAGCAGACAGGGCTTCTCTGGGGCCAACGTCCTGACTTTC,NA,NA,TRBV5-1,TRBJ2-6
CASSLQPGQGGEQFF,TGCGCCAGCAGCTTGCAACCGGGACAGGGGGGCGAGCAGTTCTTC,NA,TRBD1,TRBV5-1,TRBJ2-1
CASSLGLAGGTVTQEWTQYF,TGCGCCAGCAGCTTGGGCCTAGCGGGGGGTACCGTAACCCAAGAGTGGACCCAGTACTTC,NA,TRBD2,TRBV5-1,TRBJ2-5
CASSYVAGGPHEQFF,TGTGCCAGCAGTTACGTAGCGGGGGGCCCCCATGAGCAGTTCTTC,NA,TRBD2,TRBV6-5,TRBJ2-1
CASSRTRVPNTEAFF,TGCGCCAGCAGCAGGACCCGTGTCCCGAACACTGAAGCTTTCTTT,once,NA,TRBV5-1,TRBJ1-1
CASSPGQGNQPQHF,TGTGCCAGCAGCCCGGGACAGGGTAATCAGCCCCAGCATTTT,NA,TRBD1,TRBV28,TRBJ1-5
CASSALTGQWDYGYTF,TGTGCCAGCAGTGCCCTGACAGGTCAATGGGACTATGGCTACACCTTC,NA,NA,TRBV2,TRBJ1-2
CASSAGGLPNYGYTF,TGTGCCAGCAGTGCCGGAGGCCTTCCTAACTATGGCTACACCTTC,NA,NA,TRBV27,TRBJ1-2
CASRALYEQYF,TGTGCCAGCAGGGCATTATACGAGCAGTACTTC,NA,NA,TRBV28,TRBJ2-7
CASSQEEGRKGYTF,TGTGCCAGCAGCCAAGAGGAGGGGCGGAAAGGCTACACCTTC,NA,NA,TRBV14,TRBJ1-2
CASSLAGTPNQPQHF,TGTGCCAGCAGCTTAGCCGGGACACCAAATCAGCCCCAGCATTTT,NA,NA,TRBV7-2,TRBJ1-5
CASSFFGRRRNTGELFF,TGTGCCAGCAGTTTCTTTGGTCGCAGGAGGAACACCGGGGAGCTGTTTTTT,NA,NA,TRBV28,TRBJ2-2
CAITRQISSTDTQYF,TGTGCCATCACTCGGCAGATCTCTAGCACAGATACGCAGTATTTT,few,NA,TRBV10-3,TRBJ2-3
CASSQWTGDTEAFF,TGCGCCAGCAGCCAATGGACAGGGGACACTGAAGCTTTCTTT,NA,TRBD1,TRBV4-3,TRBJ1-1
CASSQGLTQYF,TGTGCCAGCAGCCAAGGGTTAACCCAGTACTTC,NA,NA,TRBV14,TRBJ2-5
CASSEIRGRVAFF,TGTGCCAGCAGTGAGATCAGGGGGCGCGTAGCTTTCTTT,NA,TRBD1,TRBV2,TRBJ1-1
CASSPRVTTNEKLFF,TGTGCCAGCTCACCCAGGGTCACAACTAATGAAAAACTGTTTTTT,NA,NA,TRBV18,TRBJ1-4
CASSSWTNTEAFF,TGTGCCAGCAGCTCTTGGACGAACACTGAAGCTTTCTTT,NA,NA,TRBV7-2,TRBJ1-1
CASREWRRNTEAFF,TGTGCCAGCAGAGAATGGCGGAGAAACACTGAAGCTTTCTTT,medium-sized,NA,TRBV21-1,TRBJ1-1